These 29 T cell receptor beta chains originate from one sample sequenced in a study of graft-versus-host responses after intestinal transplantation. Sequencing was performed with immunoSEQ multiplex PCR; in TCRdb, only in-frame clones are kept and a portion is missing. In the table there are 100,000 to 110,000 clones, roughly 87% of which are singletons. These TCRs' antigens remain unknown. The source material was unstimulated CD4+ T cells sorted from spleen or lymph node cells, sampled before transplant. The receptors originated from a human donor who was the organ donor for an intestinal transplant.

This clone was seen a few times. V usage is TRBV14 and J usage is TRBJ2-6; D is uncertain. The V end was cut by 0 bases, the J end by 1 base, with 4 bases between. There are 15 residues in the CDR3. Germline CDR1 reads SGHDN; CDR2 reads FVKESK. The DNA of the CDR3 is TGTGCCAGCAGCCAAGATGGTTCTGGGGCCAACGTCCTGACTTTC. It specifies CASSQDGSGANVLTF. Based on the CDR3 plus reference TRBV14 and TRBJ2-6, the full variable domain is EAGVTQFPSHSVIEKGQTVTLRCDPISGHDNLYWYRRVMGKEIKFLLHFVKESKQDESGMPNNRFLAERTGGTYSTLKVQPAELEDSGVYFCASSQDGSGANVLTFGAGSRLTVL.

This chain uses TRBV28 with TRBJ1-2, with D unresolved. Trimming took off 2 bases at V and 2 bases at J, with 3 bases between the two ends. Germline V gives CDR1 MDHEN, CDR2 SYDVKM. The CDR3 contains 12 residues. CDR3 loop: CASSLLNYGYTF. The CDR3 nucleotides are TGTGCCAGCAGTTTACTAAACTATGGCTACACCTTC.

The chain uses TRBV4-2 and TRBJ2-7, with 13 bases aligning to TRBD2. CDR1 is LGHNA, CDR2 YNFKEQ, per germline. This CDR3 contains 16 residues. Trimming removed 0 bases from V and 5 bases from J; junction bases left unmatched: 4. CDR3 nucleotide sequence: TGTGCCAGCAGCCAAGATGCTGGGACTAGCGGGAACGAGCAGTACTTC. It specifies CASSQDAGTSGNEQYF.

This clone was counted between two and nine times. The chain combines TRBV5-1 with TRBJ2-1, with 12 positions matching TRBD2. The V gene end was trimmed by 4 bases and the J gene end by 7 bases; junction bases not matched to a gene: 9. CDR1 SGHRS and CDR2 YFSETQ come from the germline V gene. The CDR3 has 16 amino acids. The CDR3 coding sequence is TGCGCCAGCAGCGAGGGGACTAGCGGGTACGGGAATGAGCAGTTCTTC. It is translated as CASSEGTSGYGNEQFF. Using reference TRBV5-1 and TRBJ2-1 for the parts outside the CDR3, the full variable domain is KAGVTQTPRYLIKTRGQQVTLSCSPISGHRSVSWYQQTPGQGLQFLFEYFSETQRNKGNFPGRFSGRQFSNSRSEMNVSTLELGDSALYLCASSEGTSGYGNEQFFGPGTRLTVL.

The chain couples TRBV5-1 to TRBJ1-1, with unresolved D. Germline CDR1 is SGHRS and CDR2 is YFSETQ. Trimming stripped 2 bases from V and 1 base from J, with 9 bases between. The length of the CDR3 is 14 residues. The CDR3 DNA reads TGCGCCAGCAGCTTTGGCACACCGAACACTGAAGCTTTCTTT. Translating it yields CASSFGTPNTEAFF.

J is TRBJ1-6 and V is TRBV7-9; TRBD1 matches 9 bases. Per germline, CDR1 SEHNR and CDR2 FQNEAQ (reference sequence). This CDR3 is 15 amino acids long. The trim removed 5 bases at V and 12 bases at J, leaving 11 bases unmatched. CDR3 residues: CASSPGTGKGEPLHF. In DNA, the CDR3 is TGTGCCAGCAGCCCGGGGACAGGGAAGGGAGAACCCCTCCACTTT. The full variable domain, its missing parts supplied by reference TRBV7-9 and TRBJ1-6, is DTGVSQNPRHKITKRGQNVTFRCDPISEHNRLYWYRQTLGQGPEFLTYFQNEAQLEKSRLLSDRFSAERPKGSFSTLEIQRTEQGDSAMYLCASSPGTGKGEPLHFGNGTRLTVT.

The chain recombines TRBV5-1 with TRBJ2-2; D gene ambiguous. CDR3 length: 15 residues. CDR1 and CDR2 (germline): SGHRS, YFSETQ. Deletions cut 5 bases from V and 4 bases from J, with 15 bases between. CDR3 amino acids: CASSFEARGTGELFF. In nucleotides, the CDR3 is TGCGCCAGCAGTTTTGAGGCCCGCGGCACCGGGGAGCTGTTTTTT.

This clone was recorded a few times. The chain carries TRBV19 and TRBJ1-6; 10 bases map to TRBD1. CDR3 size: 17 residues. Germline-derived CDR1 and CDR2 are LNHDA and SQIVND (reference sequence). J lost 10 bases, V lost 6 bases, and 15 bases had no gene match. The CDR3 reads CASRDDRGPIIRSPLHF. CDR3 bases: TGTGCCAGTAGGGACGACAGGGGGCCCATAATCCGCTCACCCCTCCACTTT.

The chain employs TRBV7-3 and TRBJ2-6; D call uncertain. Deletions cut 2 bases from V and 2 bases from J, with 7 bases between. This CDR3 contains 15 residues. Per the germline V gene, CDR1 is SGHTA and CDR2 is FQGTGA. CDR3 residues: CASSLLSAGANVLTF. In nucleotides, the CDR3 is TGTGCCAGCAGCTTACTGTCGGCTGGGGCCAACGTCCTGACTTTC.

This chain joins TRBV7-3 and TRBJ1-1; D gene ambiguous. Germline CDR1 SGHTA, CDR2 FQGTGA. Trimming stripped 2 bases from V and 6 bases from J, with 10 bases between. This CDR3 region has 13 residues. The CDR3: CASSLGVGAEAFF. The CDR3 DNA reads as TGTGCCAGCAGCTTAGGGGTTGGCGCTGAAGCTTTCTTT.

The rearrangement uses TRBV30 and TRBJ2-1, with TRBD2 identical over 7 bases. Per germline, CDR1 GTSNPN and CDR2 SVGIG (reference sequence). J lost 6 bases, V lost 0 bases, and 8 bases had no gene match. The CDR3 spans 15 residues. CDR3 coding DNA: TGTGCCTGGAGTGTGGGCCGGGGGGACGTCAATGAGCAGTTCTTC. Translation: CAWSVGRGDVNEQFF.

The chain combines TRBV11-3 with TRBJ2-1, with D uncertain. The CDR3 contains 15 residues. Trimming removed 0 bases at V and 10 bases at J, with 16 bases between. Per the germline V gene, CDR1 is SGHNT and CDR2 is YENEEA. The CDR3 nucleotides read TGTGCCAGCAGCTTAGATAGCACAGCCCTAACCGAGCAGTTCTTC. Translating it yields CASSLDSTALTEQFF.

The chain links TRBV4-1 to TRBJ1-6, with D possibly TRBD1 on 5 matching bases. Deletions cut 0 bases from V and 6 bases from J, with 12 bases between. Germline V gene sequence: CDR1 MGHRA, CDR2 YSYEKL. The CDR3 contains 16 residues. The CDR3 bases are TGCGCCAGCAGCCAAGATCAAAGAGGGACTAATTCACCCCTCCACTTT. Its protein is CASSQDQRGTNSPLHF.

J is TRBJ1-2 and V is TRBV28; D may be TRBD1 (5 bases). This CDR3 is built from 13 residues. V was trimmed by 2 bases and J by 7 bases, leaving 11 bases between them. Germline V gene data show CDR1 as MDHEN and CDR2 as SYDVKM. This CDR3 is CASSLVGPPGYTF. The CDR3 nucleotides are TGTGCCAGCAGTTTAGTGGGGCCCCCTGGCTACACCTTC.

The chain is built from TRBV11-3 and TRBJ1-2, with 10 bases identical to TRBD1. The V and J ends lost 5 bases and 7 bases, in that order; junction bases with no gene match: 10. From germline, CDR1 is SGHNT and CDR2 YENEEA. The CDR3 has 15 amino acids. This CDR3 reads CASSLFGTGDAGYTF. The CDR3, as DNA: TGTGCCAGCAGCCTATTTGGGACAGGGGACGCTGGCTACACCTTC.

This clone was observed once. This CDR3 reads CASSEGLGGPIKHTF. The CDR3 nucleotides are TGTGCCAGCAGTGAAGGGTTAGGGGGGCCGATTAAGCACACCTTC. The chain uses TRBV6-1 and TRBJ1-2, with a possible D match to TRBD1 (6 bases). V lost 1 base, J lost 12 bases, and 21 bases lay in between. CDR3 length: 15 residues. The germline V gene encodes CDR1 MNHNS and CDR2 SASEGT.

The chain is built from TRBV18 and TRBJ1-2, with a weak D call TRBD1 (5 bases). Per germline, CDR1 KGHSH and CDR2 LQKENI. V lost 1 base to trimming and J lost 3 bases, with 15 bases between them. This CDR3 is 16 amino acids long. Here the CDR3 reads CASSPLPTGVDYGYTF. CDR3 DNA sequence: TGTGCCAGCTCACCACTCCCCACGGGGGTGGACTATGGCTACACCTTC.

The chain combines TRBV7-9 with TRBJ1-1; possible D gene TRBD1, 5 bases. Germline CDR1 is SEHNR and CDR2 is FQNEAQ (reference sequence). This CDR3 spans 13 amino acids. The V end lost 3 bases, the J end lost 7 bases, and 12 bases lay between the germline ends. The CDR3 here is CASSFKGAHEAFF. The CDR3 region has the DNA TGTGCCAGCAGCTTTAAAGGGGCGCATGAAGCTTTCTTT.

The chain recombines TRBV27 with TRBJ1-1; D perhaps matches TRBD1 (5 bases). From germline, CDR1 is MNHEY and CDR2 SMNVEV (reference sequence). The CDR3 runs 15 residues. V shed 6 bases and J shed 4 bases, with 18 bases lying between them. The CDR3, as DNA: TGTGCCAGCAGCCGCGGTCGGGGGATGAGCACTGAAGCTTTCTTT. It yields the protein CASSRGRGMSTEAFF.

The chain employs TRBV7-3 and TRBJ2-3; D gene ambiguous. V lost 0 bases, J lost 0 bases, and 7 bases lay in between. The CDR3 is 15 residues long. CDR1 SGHTA and CDR2 FQGTGA come from the germline V gene. CDR3 nucleotides: TGTGCCAGCAGCTTAACGGGCACTAGCACAGATACGCAGTATTTT. Translation gives CASSLTGTSTDTQYF.

The V call is TRBV5-6, the J call TRBJ1-2; D remains ambiguous. The germline V and J ends were trimmed by 0 bases and 4 bases, with 7 bases remaining between them. Germline V lookup: CDR1 SGHDT, CDR2 YYEEEE. The CDR3 extends over 13 amino acids. The CDR3 DNA reads TGTGCCAGCAGCTTGGAGGACCGCTATGGCTACACCTTC. It is translated as CASSLEDRYGYTF.

The chain combines TRBV30 with TRBJ1-6; D gene ambiguous. The CDR3 has 12 residues. V was pared by 5 bases and J by 5 bases, with 7 bases between. Germline CDR1 GTSNPN, CDR2 SVGIG (reference sequence). CDR3 in amino acids: CAWERHNSPLHF. DNA for the CDR3: TGTGCCTGGGAACGGCATAATTCACCCCTCCACTTT.

V is TRBV9 and J is TRBJ2-5; D is tentatively TRBD1 or TRBD2 (6 bases each). The CDR3 length is 15 residues. Germline-derived CDR1 and CDR2 are SGDLS and YYNGEE. V lost 0 bases and J 2 bases, leaving 11 bases between the germline ends. For the CDR3, the DNA is TGTGCCAGCAGCGTAGAGGGGGGTTTACAAGAGACCCAGTACTTC. Its translation: CASSVEGGLQETQYF.

The rearrangement links TRBV25-1 to TRBJ2-4, with D hard to call. The CDR3 length is 15 residues. Germline values: CDR1 MGHDK, CDR2 SYGVNS. V gave up 3 bases and J gave up 0 bases, with 9 bases separating them. The CDR3 reads CASSDPGSAKNIQYF. Written as DNA, the CDR3 is TGTGCCAGCAGTGATCCCGGGTCAGCCAAAAACATTCAGTACTTC.

The rearrangement links TRBV4-1 to TRBJ2-1; 9 bases map to TRBD1. J gave up 1 base and V 0 bases, and 10 bases lay outside the gene matches. Per germline, CDR1 MGHRA and CDR2 YSYEKL. The CDR3 has 19 amino acids. The CDR3: CASSQDSPEGTGSYNEQFF. CDR3 DNA sequence: TGCGCCAGCAGCCAAGATTCACCGGAGGGGACAGGGTCCTACAATGAGCAGTTCTTC.

The V gene is TRBV28, the J gene TRBJ2-4; 10 positions agree with TRBD2. With V trimmed by 5 bases and J by 0 bases, 10 bases remained unmatched. The germline V gene has CDR1 MDHEN and CDR2 SYDVKM. The CDR3 sequence is 18 residues long. The CDR3 sequence: CASSRWTSGILAKNIQYF. CDR3 in DNA: TGTGCCAGCAGTCGATGGACTAGCGGCATATTAGCCAAAAACATTCAGTACTTC.

This clone was seen a single time. The gene calls are TRBV9 and TRBJ2-1, with 10 nucleotides matching TRBD2. Germline V CDR1 and CDR2: SGDLS, YYNGEE. The V gene end was trimmed by 6 bases and the J gene end by 7 bases; junction bases not matched to a gene: 10. The CDR3 spans 15 residues. The CDR3 DNA follows: TGTGCCAGCAAACCGGAAGCGGGGGGGCTGAATGAGCAGTTCTTC. Translated, it gives CASKPEAGGLNEQFF.

This clone has just one count. V is TRBV19 and J is TRBJ2-7; TRBD2 matches 7 bases. CDR3 length equals 15 residues. The J segment lost 0 bases and the V segment lost 5 bases, leaving 7 bases of the junction unmatched. The V gene's germline CDR1 is LNHDA and CDR2 SQIVND (reference sequence). CDR3 in amino acids: CASSFGLVGSYEQYF. As DNA, the CDR3 is TGTGCCAGTAGTTTCGGACTAGTGGGCTCCTACGAGCAGTACTTC.

The rearrangement uses TRBV19 and TRBJ1-2; 11 positions match TRBD1. This CDR3 is built from 16 residues. From germline, CDR1 is LNHDA and CDR2 SQIVND (reference sequence). Losses at the gene ends were 3 bases for V and 8 bases for J; bases not matched to a gene: 11. In DNA form, the CDR3 reads TGTGCCAGTAGTATTGCTACCTTCGGGACAGGGGGAGGCTACACCTTC. It translates to CASSIATFGTGGGYTF.